This TCR beta chain was sequenced for a study of T cell responses to AZD1222 COVID-19 vaccine. Regarding the study as a whole: Without day 14 samples, only post-peak T cell repertoires were studied. It should be noted that donors were predominantly white British and more often female, and clonal diversity was possibly underestimated. Reportedly, nearly half of unique spike TCRs recognized epitopes outside B.1.351/B.1.1.7 mutations. After two AZD1222 doses, spike-specific TCR breadth and depth rose versus day 0.

This clone was counted a single time. The target antigen is unknown. Trimming took 7 bases from V and 4 from J, leaving 8 bases between them. The CDR3 covers 12 residues. Per germline, CDR1 MNHEY and CDR2 SMNVEV (reference sequence). Sequenced by immunoSEQ multiplex PCR; TCRdb stores in-frame clones only, minus some. Seen here are around 130,000 clones, around 85% observed once, and the top ten hold approximately 1.7%. Specimen: peripheral blood, collected on day 0 of AZD1222 vaccination. V gene TRBV27 combines with J gene TRBJ1-3, with D tentatively TRBD1 (5 bases). This clonotype was obtained from an adult in good health. CDR3 sequence: CASIGAGNTIYF. CDR3 DNA: TGTGCCAGCATTGGGGCCGGAAACACCATATATTTT.